The T cell receptor (beta chain) described here comes from a study of cytomegalovirus exposure and HLA in healthy donors. Study-wide results and caveats: Analyzed later, most CMV-associated TCR beta chains appeared HLA-restricted. Rarity characterized most TCR sequences, yet some public TCRs appeared in many donors.

With 1 base clipped from V and 6 bases from J, the junction kept 4 bases outside the gene matches. Germline V gives CDR1 MGHRA, CDR2 YSYEKL. This CDR3 has 15 residues. Healthy bone marrow donors made up the cohort. 13 Jbeta primers and 60 Vbeta primers were used for the PCR. Authors' methods: Roughly 10 million shared chains were among 80 million or so unique TCR beta chains counted in a later analysis. Method: immunoSEQ multiplex PCR; TCRdb's copy keeps in-frame clones and lacks some. The DNA gave D and trimming, while V, J and clone size come from that table. This sample has some 200,000 clones, with almost 85% found just once. As regards this clone: No antigen is known for it.

The sample consisted of PBMCs. The chain has TRBV4-1 and TRBJ1-4; 8 positions match TRBD1. The origin of this receptor is a middle-aged woman in good health and CMV-seronegative. The DNA of the CDR3 is TGCGCCAGCAGCCAAGGTACAGGGGGTTATGAAAAACTGTTTTTT. Translation: CASSQGTGGYEKLFF.